This T cell receptor (beta chain) comes out of a study of human T cells and chemical hapten exposure. For the study at large: In the approximately 24-week study, patients were dosed weekly with diphenylcyclopropenone on the scalp throughout. Patch tests containing 0.01% DPC, applied to the upper back, were read at 6 days.

Indicated time point: patch test 3, about 24 weeks after DPC sensitization. Treatment indicated: therapeutic diphenylcyclopropenone sensitization with weekly scalp DPC. V was pared by 0 bases and J by 3 bases, with 15 bases between. This CDR3 comprises 15 residues. Germline loops: CDR1 DFQATT, CDR2 SNEGSKA (reference sequence). On this clonotype: What it binds is unknown.

TCRdb recomputed calls from the RACE reads with MiXCR, one row per CDR3 protein. Of more than 150,000 distinct CDR3 sequences listed, roughly a quarter were seen once; the top ten hold 2% to 2.5%. Overall study results and limits: Sensitization with DPC brought no change to TCRs above 1 in 1000 in frequency. The donors suffered from alopecia, so their immune response may not match that of healthy people.

The receptor's source is a woman aged 40 to 50 with alopecia areata. Some clones in this sample may be carry-over from other donors' samples. The chain carries TRBV20-1 and TRBJ2-7; weak D call: TRBD1 (8 bases). The material was whole blood, obtained in connection with sensitization to the hapten diphenylcyclopropenone (DPC). CDR3 sequence reads: CSARDPNRGGYEQYF. The CDR3 nucleotides are TGCAGTGCTAGAGATCCGAACAGGGGGGGCTACGAGCAGTACTTC.